Here is one T cell receptor (beta chain) with its context. The entry originates in a study of blood T cell repertoires in COVID-19. Study summary: Material from acute and convalescent COVID-19 was sourced from the United States, Italy and Spain. Sample material is recorded as cDNA or gDNA derived from T cells, B-cell-depleted T cells, or PBMCs.

CDR3 length: 14 residues. Germline V gene lookup returns CDR1 DFQATT and CDR2 SNEGSKA (reference sequence). V was pared by 3 bases and J by 9 bases, with 6 bases of the junction left unmatched. Per the study methods: Estimation of nucleated cell counts relied on the amplification of reference gene primers. Data came from immunoSEQ multiplex PCR; TCRdb stores just in-frame clones and leaves some out. For V, J and clone size, that table is used; D and trimming come from the DNA. This table has tens of thousands of clones, approximately 90% appearing once. The sequenced sample consisted of peripheral blood. This TCR was sampled from a middle-aged man with acute or convalescent COVID-19. The chain is built from TRBV20-1 and TRBJ1-6, with TRBD1 matching 9 bases. CDR3: CSASPGTGFSPLHF. In DNA form, the CDR3 reads TGCAGTGCTAGTCCCGGGACAGGGTTTTCACCCCTCCACTTT.